A single sample is the source of the 20 T cell receptor beta chains below, sequenced in a study of T cells in localized non-small cell lung cancer (dated by TCRdb to the early 2020s). The method was the immunoSEQ multiplex PCR assay. TCRdb provides this immuneACCESS table in a form limited to in-frame rearrangements. Some clones are lacking; in checked studies, under half of them reflect an unresolved V gene, and why the rest are absent is not known. The sample table shows 20,000 to 30,000 clones, and approximately 88% are seen once. Roughly 9.5% of the sample is taken by the ten largest. This specimen consisted of peripheral blood mononuclear cells, obtained before any cancer treatment. The receptors here all came from a woman aged 35 to 69 with stage III lung adenocarcinoma.

J is TRBJ1-2 and V is TRBV15; D is unclear. The germline V and J ends were trimmed by 1 base and 6 bases, with 9 bases remaining between them. The CDR3 is 13 amino acids. Germline assignment: CDR1 LNHNV and CDR2 YYDKDF (reference sequence). CDR3 bases: TGTGCCACCAGCAGAGCTTTCCGCGATGGCTACACCTTC. As protein: CATSRAFRDGYTF.

The chain recombines TRBV5-4 with TRBJ2-3; D is ambiguous. The CDR3 sequence is 12 residues long. Germline V gene sequence: CDR1 SGHNT, CDR2 YYREEE (reference sequence). V was clipped by 4 bases and J by 3 bases, with 6 bases between them. CDR3 protein: CASSGVTDTQYF. In DNA form, the CDR3 reads TGTGCCAGCAGCGGCGTGACAGATACGCAGTATTTT.

This chain uses TRBV11-3 with TRBJ2-7; TRBD1 is a possible D gene (5 bases). The CDR3 contains 18 residues. V was pared by 1 base and J by 4 bases, with 23 bases between. Germline V CDR1 and CDR2: SGHNT, YENEEA. The CDR3 here is CASSLGRRQLWVRYEQYF. For the CDR3, the DNA is TGTGCCAGCAGCTTAGGTAGGAGACAGTTGTGGGTGCGGTACGAGCAGTACTTC.

The chain joins TRBV19 to TRBJ2-5, with 11 nucleotides matching TRBD2. V lost 3 bases to trimming and J lost 2 bases; unmatched junction nucleotides: 5. The CDR3 has 16 residues. CDR1 LNHDA and CDR2 SQIVND come from the germline V gene (reference sequence). The DNA for the CDR3 is TGTGCCAGTAGTATGTGGGGACTAGCGGCTCAAGAGACCCAGTACTTC. Translation: CASSMWGLAAQETQYF.

This sequence joins TRBV29-1 and TRBJ1-5; D uncertain. The CDR3 has 13 amino acids. Germline loops: CDR1 SQVTM, CDR2 ANQGSEA. V was shortened by 4 bases and J by 3 bases, with 10 bases between the two germline ends. Here the CDR3 reads CSVGVGLNQPQHF. In DNA form, the CDR3 reads TGCAGCGTTGGAGTGGGCCTCAATCAGCCCCAGCATTTT. Supplemented by reference TRBV29-1 and TRBJ1-5, the full variable domain reads SAVISQKPSRDICQRGTSLTIQCQVDSQVTMMFWYRQQPGQSLTLIATANQGSEATYESGFVIDKFPISRPNLTFSTLTVSNMSPEDSSIYLCSVGVGLNQPQHFGDGTRLSIL.

This clone is a singleton in its sample. The CDR3: CASSPISRQGLRNEQFF. The DNA for the CDR3 is TGTGCCAGCAGCCCCATCAGTCGACAGGGATTAAGAAATGAGCAGTTCTTC. J is TRBJ2-1 and V is TRBV13; 7 nucleotides match TRBD1. With V trimmed by 5 bases and J by 7 bases, 17 bases remained unmatched. The CDR3 has 17 residues. From germline, CDR1 is PRHDT and CDR2 FYEKMQ (reference sequence).

A few counts support this clone. This chain connects TRBV7-2 to TRBJ1-1, with a weak D call TRBD1 (5 bases). Germline loops: CDR1 SGHTA, CDR2 FQGNSA. The CDR3 runs to 15 residues. V gave up 5 bases and J gave up 0 bases, with 13 bases separating them. CDR3 sequence reads: CASSGAGTVNTEAFF. The CDR3 DNA reads TGTGCCAGCAGCGGGGCCGGGACGGTGAACACTGAAGCTTTCTTT.

This sequence joins TRBV5-1 and TRBJ2-6; tentatively, D is TRBD2 (7 bases). V was cut by 6 bases and J by 2 bases, with 15 bases left in between. Germline CDR1 SGHRS, CDR2 YFSETQ. The CDR3 runs 16 residues. The DNA of the CDR3 is TGCGCCAGCAACCCCGAGGGGGGGACTGGGGCCAACGTCCTGACTTTC. Protein product: CASNPEGGTGANVLTF.

The chain has TRBV19 and TRBJ2-1; 11 nucleotides agree with TRBD1. The CDR3 spans 14 residues. With 6 bases clipped from V and 4 bases from J, the junction kept 2 bases outside the gene matches. The V gene's germline CDR1 is LNHDA and CDR2 SQIVND (reference sequence). The CDR3 nucleotides read TGTGCCAGTAGGGGACAGGGGGGGTACAATGAGCAGTTCTTC. This encodes CASRGQGGYNEQFF.

This clone was seen a single time. The J gene is TRBJ2-1, the V gene TRBV5-5; D is unresolved. Looked up from germline, CDR1 is SGHKS and CDR2 is YYEKEE (reference sequence). V lost 1 base and J lost 7, with 3 bases in between. The CDR3 totals 11 residues. The CDR3 here is CASSLMNEQFF. The CDR3 nucleotides read TGTGCCAGCAGCTTGATGAATGAGCAGTTCTTC.

The rearrangement uses TRBV7-7 and TRBJ2-2; D is perhaps TRBD2 (7 bases). This CDR3 comprises 17 residues. The germline V gene encodes CDR1 SSHAT and CDR2 FNYEAQ (reference sequence). V lost 5 bases and J lost 4, with 20 bases in between. In DNA, the CDR3 is TGTGCCAGCAGCCCCGTGTCGGGGGGCCCGGGCACCGGGGAGCTGTTTTTT. This encodes CASSPVSGGPGTGELFF.

This rearrangement joins TRBV6-5 to TRBJ1-2; a weak D match, TRBD1 (5 bases). CDR3 length equals 11 residues. The germline gives CDR1 MNHEY, CDR2 SVGAGI. Trimming pared 2 bases from V and 13 bases from J, leaving 11 bases between. CDR3 sequence: CASSYSGAVTF. CDR3 nucleotide sequence: TGTGCCAGCAGTTACAGTGGGGCGGTCACCTTC.

The V call is TRBV28, the J call TRBJ2-6, with D unclear. The CDR3 spans 17 residues. V gave up 2 bases and J gave up 0 bases, with 11 bases separating them. CDR1 and CDR2 from the germline V gene are MDHEN and SYDVKM. The CDR3 DNA sequence: TGTGCCAGCAGTTTACCCGACACCTACTCTGGGGCCAACGTCCTGACTTTC. Translated: CASSLPDTYSGANVLTF.

Only a few counts were recorded for this clone. The chain joins TRBV2 to TRBJ2-1; 9 bases align to TRBD2. The CDR3 contains 16 residues. V shed 1 base and J 2 bases; nucleotides not matched to a gene: 3. CDR1 is SNHLY and CDR2 is FYNNEI in the germline V gene. DNA of the CDR3: TGTGCCAGCAGTGAAGTCGCTAGCGGGACCTACAATGAGCAGTTCTTC. It codes for CASSEVASGTYNEQFF.

This clone was detected a few times. The rearrangement joins TRBV5-6 to TRBJ2-3, with 8 bases lining up with TRBD2. CDR3 size: 14 residues. Germline V gene lookup returns CDR1 SGHDT and CDR2 YYEEEE. V was pared by 4 bases and J by 6 bases, with 7 bases of the junction left unmatched. This CDR3 reads CASSPGLGGDTQYF. The CDR3 DNA follows: TGTGCCAGCAGCCCGGGACTAGGAGGGGATACGCAGTATTTT.

The rearrangement uses TRBV4-1 and TRBJ1-4; D is unresolved. Trimming left V 0 bases short and J 0 bases short, with 8 bases between. The CDR3 covers 16 residues. Germline V CDR1 and CDR2: MGHRA, YSYEKL. The CDR3 sequence is CASSQDDLATNEKLFF. In DNA, the CDR3 is TGCGCCAGCAGCCAAGATGACCTTGCAACTAATGAAAAACTGTTTTTT.

This clone was seen a single time. The chain is built from TRBV7-2 and TRBJ1-2; 8 bases agree with TRBD1. With 3 bases clipped from V and 4 bases from J, the junction kept 1 base outside the gene matches. The CDR3 runs 13 residues. Germline V CDR1 and CDR2: SGHTA, FQGNSA. DNA of the CDR3: TGTGCCAGCAGCTTGGACAGGGTCTATGGCTACACCTTC. The encoded protein is CASSLDRVYGYTF.

The chain couples TRBV7-8 to TRBJ1-5; 8 positions agree with TRBD1. Unmatched junction bases numbered 5, after V lost 4 bases and J lost 0 bases. Germline CDR1 reads SGHVS; CDR2 reads FQNEAQ. CDR3 length equals 16 residues. In nucleotides, the CDR3 is TGTGCCAGCAGCTCGACAGGGGTTTATAGCAATCAGCCCCAGCATTTT. It codes for CASSSTGVYSNQPQHF.

This chain links TRBV7-7 with TRBJ2-3, with D perhaps being TRBD1 or TRBD2 (5 bases each). This CDR3 contains 18 residues. CDR1 is SSHAT and CDR2 is FNYEAQ in the germline V gene (reference sequence). V dropped 5 bases and J dropped 0 bases, with 21 bases sitting between them. The CDR3 loop reads CASSRQPGAIPSTDTQYF. The CDR3 DNA sequence: TGTGCCAGCAGCCGACAACCCGGGGCTATACCTAGCACAGATACGCAGTATTTT.

The table lists this clone with a count of one. The chain links TRBV9 to TRBJ1-2, with a tentative D call TRBD1 (5 bases). The CDR3 has 13 residues. Germline values: CDR1 SGDLS, CDR2 YYNGEE. V was shortened by 4 bases and J by 5 bases, with 12 bases between the two germline ends. The CDR3 coding sequence is TGTGCCAGCAGCACACGGGAGGGGTATGGCTACACCTTC. Protein product: CASSTREGYGYTF.